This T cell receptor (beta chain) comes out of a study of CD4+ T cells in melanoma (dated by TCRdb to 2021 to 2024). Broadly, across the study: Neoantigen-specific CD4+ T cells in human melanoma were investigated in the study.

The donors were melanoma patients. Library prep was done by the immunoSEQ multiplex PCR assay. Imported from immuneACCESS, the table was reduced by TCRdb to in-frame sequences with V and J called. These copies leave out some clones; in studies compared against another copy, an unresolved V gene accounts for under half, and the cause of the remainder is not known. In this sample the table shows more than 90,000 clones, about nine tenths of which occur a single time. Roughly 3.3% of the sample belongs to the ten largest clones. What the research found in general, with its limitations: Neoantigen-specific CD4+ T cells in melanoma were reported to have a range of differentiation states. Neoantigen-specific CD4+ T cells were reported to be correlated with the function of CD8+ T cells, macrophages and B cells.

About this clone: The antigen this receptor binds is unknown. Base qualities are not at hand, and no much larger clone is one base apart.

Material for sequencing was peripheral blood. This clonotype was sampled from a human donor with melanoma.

The CDR3: CASSLLTSGRGEQYF. The nucleotides read TGTGCCAGCAGTTTATTGACTAGCGGGAGGGGCGAGCAGTACTTC. The chain couples TRBV28 to TRBJ2-7; 14 bases in the middle match TRBD2. The germline V gene encodes CDR1 MDHEN and CDR2 SYDVKM. Trimming takes 1 base off V and 6 bases off J; junction bases not matched to a gene: 2. From the cysteine through the phenylalanine, the CDR3 covers 15 amino acids. Solely the CDR3 DNA is kept, with 45 bases framed from the first base.